The clone carrying this TCR beta chain was recorded a few times. This entry belongs to a study of T-cell memory formation after mild COVID-19. Study-level information: TCR clusters were largely donor specific.

This CDR3 has 15 amino acids. Trimming removed 3 bases from V and 1 base from J, with 11 bases in between. Barcoded TCR alpha and TCR beta cDNA libraries with UMIs came from 5'RACE using constant-segment primers. TCRdb ran MiXCR on the 5' RACE reads and lists one entry per CDR3 protein. The profile covers more than 300,000 distinct CDR3 sequences, with around 15% appearing a single time and 22% taken by the ten largest. This sequence was found in a man between 18 and 29 years old who had mild COVID-19 (a few samples of this study predate the infection). Cell type and time point are not known. Sequenced: PBMCs or a T cell subset sorted from them (not recorded which). The chain is built from TRBV12-3 or TRBV12-4 and TRBJ2-3; TRBD2 might be the D (6 bases). The chain's CDR3 is CASSFGGTRTDTQYF. CDR3 bases: TGTGCCAGCAGTTTCGGCGGGACTCGCACAGATACGCAGTATTTT.